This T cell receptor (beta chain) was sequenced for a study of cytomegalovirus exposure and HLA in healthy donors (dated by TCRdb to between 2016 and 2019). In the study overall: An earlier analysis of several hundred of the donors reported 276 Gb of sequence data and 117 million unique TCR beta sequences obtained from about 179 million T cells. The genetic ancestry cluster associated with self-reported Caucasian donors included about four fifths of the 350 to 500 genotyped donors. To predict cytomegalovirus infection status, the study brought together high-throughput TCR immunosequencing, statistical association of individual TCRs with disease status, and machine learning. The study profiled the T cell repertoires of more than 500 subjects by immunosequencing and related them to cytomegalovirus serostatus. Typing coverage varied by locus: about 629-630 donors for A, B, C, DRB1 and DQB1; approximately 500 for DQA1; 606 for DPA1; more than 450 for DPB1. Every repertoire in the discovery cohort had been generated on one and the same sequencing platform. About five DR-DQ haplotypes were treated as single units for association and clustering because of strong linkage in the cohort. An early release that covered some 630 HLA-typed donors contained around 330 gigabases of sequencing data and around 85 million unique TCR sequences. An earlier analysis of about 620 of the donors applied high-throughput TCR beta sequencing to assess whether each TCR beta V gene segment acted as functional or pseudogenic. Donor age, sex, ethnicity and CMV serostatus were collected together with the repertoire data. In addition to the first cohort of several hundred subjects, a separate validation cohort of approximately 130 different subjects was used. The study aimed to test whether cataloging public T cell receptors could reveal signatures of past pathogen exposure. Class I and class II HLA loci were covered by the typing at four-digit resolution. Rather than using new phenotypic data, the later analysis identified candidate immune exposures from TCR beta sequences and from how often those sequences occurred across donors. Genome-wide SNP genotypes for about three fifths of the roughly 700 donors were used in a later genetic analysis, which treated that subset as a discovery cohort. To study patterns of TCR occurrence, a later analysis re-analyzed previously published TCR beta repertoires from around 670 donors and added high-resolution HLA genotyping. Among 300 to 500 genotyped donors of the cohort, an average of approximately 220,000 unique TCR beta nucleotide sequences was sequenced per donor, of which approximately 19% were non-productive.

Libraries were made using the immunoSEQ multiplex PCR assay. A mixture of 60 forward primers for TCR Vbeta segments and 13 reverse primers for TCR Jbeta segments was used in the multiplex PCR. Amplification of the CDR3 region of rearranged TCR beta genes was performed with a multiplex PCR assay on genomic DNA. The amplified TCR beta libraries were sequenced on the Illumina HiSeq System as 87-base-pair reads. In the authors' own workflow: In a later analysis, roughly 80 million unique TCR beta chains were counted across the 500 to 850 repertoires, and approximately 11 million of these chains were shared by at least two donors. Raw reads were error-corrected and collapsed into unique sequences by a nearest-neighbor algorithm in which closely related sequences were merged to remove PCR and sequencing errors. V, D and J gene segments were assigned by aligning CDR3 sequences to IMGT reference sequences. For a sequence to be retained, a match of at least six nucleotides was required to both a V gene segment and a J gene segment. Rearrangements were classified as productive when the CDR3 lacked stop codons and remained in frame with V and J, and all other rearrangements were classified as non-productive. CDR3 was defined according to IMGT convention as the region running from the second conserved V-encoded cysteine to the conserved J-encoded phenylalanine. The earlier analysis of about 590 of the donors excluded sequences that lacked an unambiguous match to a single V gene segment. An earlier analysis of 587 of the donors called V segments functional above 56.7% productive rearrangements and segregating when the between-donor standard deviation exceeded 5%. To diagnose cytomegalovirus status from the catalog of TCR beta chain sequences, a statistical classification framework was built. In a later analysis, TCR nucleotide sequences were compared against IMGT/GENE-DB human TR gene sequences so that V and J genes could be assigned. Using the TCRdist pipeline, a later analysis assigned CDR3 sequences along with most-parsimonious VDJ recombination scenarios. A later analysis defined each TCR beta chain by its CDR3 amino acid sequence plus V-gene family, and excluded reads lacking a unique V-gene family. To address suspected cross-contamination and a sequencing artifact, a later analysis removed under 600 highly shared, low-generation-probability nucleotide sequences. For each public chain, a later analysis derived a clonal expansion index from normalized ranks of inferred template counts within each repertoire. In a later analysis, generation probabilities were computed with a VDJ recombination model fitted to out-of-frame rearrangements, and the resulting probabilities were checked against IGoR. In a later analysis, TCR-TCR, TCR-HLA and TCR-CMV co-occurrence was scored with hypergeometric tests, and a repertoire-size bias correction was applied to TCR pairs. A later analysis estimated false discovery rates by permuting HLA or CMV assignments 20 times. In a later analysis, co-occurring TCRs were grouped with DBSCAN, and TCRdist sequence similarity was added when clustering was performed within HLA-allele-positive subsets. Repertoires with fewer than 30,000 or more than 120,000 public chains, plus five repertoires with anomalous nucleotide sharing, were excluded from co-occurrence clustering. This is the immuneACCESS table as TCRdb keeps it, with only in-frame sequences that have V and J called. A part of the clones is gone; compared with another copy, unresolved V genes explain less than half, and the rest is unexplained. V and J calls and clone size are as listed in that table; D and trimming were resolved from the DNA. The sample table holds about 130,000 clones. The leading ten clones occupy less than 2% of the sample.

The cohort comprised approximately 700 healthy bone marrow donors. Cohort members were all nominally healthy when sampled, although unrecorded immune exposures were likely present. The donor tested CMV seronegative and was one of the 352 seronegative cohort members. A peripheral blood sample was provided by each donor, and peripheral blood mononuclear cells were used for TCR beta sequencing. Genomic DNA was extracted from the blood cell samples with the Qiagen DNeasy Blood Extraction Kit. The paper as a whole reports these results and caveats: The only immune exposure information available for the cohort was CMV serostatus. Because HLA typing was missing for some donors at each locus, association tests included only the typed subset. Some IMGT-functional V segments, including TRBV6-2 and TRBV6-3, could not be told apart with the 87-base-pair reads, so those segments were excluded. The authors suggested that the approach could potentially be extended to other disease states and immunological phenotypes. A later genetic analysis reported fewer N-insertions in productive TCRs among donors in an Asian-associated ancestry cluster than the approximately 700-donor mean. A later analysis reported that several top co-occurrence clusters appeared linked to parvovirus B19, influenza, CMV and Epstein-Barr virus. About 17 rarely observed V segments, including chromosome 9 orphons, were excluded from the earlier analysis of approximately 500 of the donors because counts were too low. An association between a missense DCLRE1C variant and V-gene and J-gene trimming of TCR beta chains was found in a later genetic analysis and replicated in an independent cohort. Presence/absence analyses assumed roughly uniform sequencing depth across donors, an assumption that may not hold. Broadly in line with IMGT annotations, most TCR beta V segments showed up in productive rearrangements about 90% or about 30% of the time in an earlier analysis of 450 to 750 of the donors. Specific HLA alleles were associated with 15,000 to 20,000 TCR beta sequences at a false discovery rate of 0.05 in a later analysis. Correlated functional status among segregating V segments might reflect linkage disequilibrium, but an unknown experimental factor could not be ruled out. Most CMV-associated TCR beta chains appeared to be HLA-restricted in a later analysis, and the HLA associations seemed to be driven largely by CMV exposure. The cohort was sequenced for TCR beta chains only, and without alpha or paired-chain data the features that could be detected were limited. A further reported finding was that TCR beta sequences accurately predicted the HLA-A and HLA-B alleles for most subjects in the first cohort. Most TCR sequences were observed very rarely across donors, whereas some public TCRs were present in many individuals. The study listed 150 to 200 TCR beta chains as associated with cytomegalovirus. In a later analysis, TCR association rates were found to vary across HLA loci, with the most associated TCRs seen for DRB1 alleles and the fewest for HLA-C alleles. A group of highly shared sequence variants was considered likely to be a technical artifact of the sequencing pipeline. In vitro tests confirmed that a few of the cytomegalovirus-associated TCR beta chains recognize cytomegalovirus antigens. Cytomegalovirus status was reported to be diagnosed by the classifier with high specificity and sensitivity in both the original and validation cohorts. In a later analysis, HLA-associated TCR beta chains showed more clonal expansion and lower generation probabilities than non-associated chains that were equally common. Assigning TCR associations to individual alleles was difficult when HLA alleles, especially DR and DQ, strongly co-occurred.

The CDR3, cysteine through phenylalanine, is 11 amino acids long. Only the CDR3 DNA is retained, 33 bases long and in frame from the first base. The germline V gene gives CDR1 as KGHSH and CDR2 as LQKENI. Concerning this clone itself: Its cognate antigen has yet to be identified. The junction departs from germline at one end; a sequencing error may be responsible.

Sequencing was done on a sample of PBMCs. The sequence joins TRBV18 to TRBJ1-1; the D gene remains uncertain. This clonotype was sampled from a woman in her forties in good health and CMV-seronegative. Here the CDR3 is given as CASSPNSEAFF. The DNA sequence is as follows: TGTGCCAGCTCACCCAATTCTGAGGCTTTCTTT.